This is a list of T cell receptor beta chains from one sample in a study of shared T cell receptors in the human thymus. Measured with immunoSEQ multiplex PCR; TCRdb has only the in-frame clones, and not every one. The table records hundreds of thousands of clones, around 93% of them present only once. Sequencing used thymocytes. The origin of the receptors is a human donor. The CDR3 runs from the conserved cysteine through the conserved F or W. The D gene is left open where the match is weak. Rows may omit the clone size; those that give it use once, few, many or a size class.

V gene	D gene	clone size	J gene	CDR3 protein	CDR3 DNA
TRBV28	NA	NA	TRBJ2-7	CASSLLGHIRMPYEQYF	TGTGCCAGCAGTTTATTGGGTCACATAAGGATGCCCTACGAGCAGTACTTC
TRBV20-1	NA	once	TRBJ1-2	CSARHAAF	TGCAGTGCTAGACATGCCGCCTTC
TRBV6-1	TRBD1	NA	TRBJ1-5	CATILPGGQGQPQHF	TGTGCCACCATCCTACCAGGGGGGCAGGGGCAGCCCCAGCATTTT
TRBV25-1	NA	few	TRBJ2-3	CASREPGTRPTDTQYF	TGTGCCAGCAGGGAACCCGGGACTCGCCCCACCGATACGCAGTATTTT
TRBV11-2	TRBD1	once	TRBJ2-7	CASSLIHRQGYDEQYF	TGTGCCAGCAGCTTAATACACCGACAGGGTTACGACGAGCAGTACTTC
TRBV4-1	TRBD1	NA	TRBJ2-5	CASSSTGGQGVKETQYF	TGCGCCAGCAGCTCAACCGGGGGACAGGGGGTGAAAGAGACCCAGTACTTC
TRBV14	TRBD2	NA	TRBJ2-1	CASSDTSGTSGREIYNEQFF	TGTGCCAGCAGCGATACCTCCGGGACTAGCGGGAGGGAAATTTACAATGAGCAGTTCTTC
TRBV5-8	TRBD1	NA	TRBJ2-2	CASSRSSGTGAGELFF	TGTGCCAGCAGTCGATCTTCCGGGACAGGAGCCGGGGAGCTGTTTTTT
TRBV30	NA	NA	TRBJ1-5	CAWSAQPGGALCNQPQHF	TGTGCCTGGAGTGCCCAACCCGGGGGCGCGTTATGCAATCAGCCCCAGCATTTT
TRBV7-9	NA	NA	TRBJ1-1	CASTEASKMNTEAFF	TGTGCCAGCACTGAGGCGTCCAAGATGAACACTGAAGCTTTCTTT
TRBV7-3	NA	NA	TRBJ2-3	CASSLTGPVGTNWPTDTQYF	TGTGCCAGCAGCTTAACGGGCCCCGTAGGCACGAATTGGCCCACAGATACGCAGTATTTT
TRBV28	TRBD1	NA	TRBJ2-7	CASSLFGGGTGRVYEQYF	TGTGCCAGCAGTTTATTCGGGGGCGGGACAGGGAGAGTCTACGAGCAGTACTTC
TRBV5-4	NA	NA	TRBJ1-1	CASSVRGIVRAFF	TGTGCCAGCAGCGTAAGGGGGATAGTAAGAGCTTTCTTT
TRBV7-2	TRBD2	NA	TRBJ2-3	CASSATSGTRCFTDTQYF	TGTGCCAGCAGCGCGACCTCCGGGACTAGATGCTTCACAGATACGCAGTATTTT
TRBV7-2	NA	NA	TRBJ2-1	CASSLVYEIGPYNEQFF	TGTGCCAGCAGCTTAGTGTACGAGATAGGGCCCTACAATGAGCAGTTCTTC
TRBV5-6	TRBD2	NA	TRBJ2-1	CASSQRAGAYNEQFF	TGTGCCAGCAGCCAGCGGGCGGGAGCCTACAATGAGCAGTTCTTC
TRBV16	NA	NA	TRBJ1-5	CASSQRRRRNNQPQHF	TGTGCCAGCAGCCAACGACGGAGGAGGAACAATCAGCCCCAGCATTTT
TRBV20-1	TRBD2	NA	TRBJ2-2	CSAAAGKELFF	TGCAGTGCCGCAGCGGGAAAGGAGCTGTTTTTT
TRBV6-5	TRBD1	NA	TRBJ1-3	CASSPGQGGNTIYF	TGTGCCAGCAGCCCAGGACAGGGGGGAAACACCATATATTTT
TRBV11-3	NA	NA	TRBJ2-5	CASSSGGDLKETQYF	TGTGCCAGCAGCTCAGGGGGGGACCTAAAAGAGACCCAGTACTTC
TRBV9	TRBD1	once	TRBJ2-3	CASSVRTGGDTQYF	TGTGCCAGCAGCGTACGTACAGGGGGGGATACGCAGTATTTT
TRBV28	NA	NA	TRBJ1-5	CASTPPCIQPQHF	TGTGCCAGCACCCCCCCGTGTATTCAGCCCCAGCATTTT
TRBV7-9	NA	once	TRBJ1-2	CASRNLRSYGYTF	TGTGCCAGCAGGAATCTTAGATCCTATGGCTACACCTTC
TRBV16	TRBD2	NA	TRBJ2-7	CASSQEGAGAYEQYF	TGTGCCAGCAGCCAAGAAGGGGCGGGGGCCTACGAGCAGTACTTC
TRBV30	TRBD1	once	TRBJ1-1	CAWSPTGTGDPEAFF	TGTGCCTGGAGCCCCACCGGGACAGGGGACCCTGAAGCTTTCTTT
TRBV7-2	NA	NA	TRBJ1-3	CASSFYSDYSGNTIYF	TGTGCCAGCAGCTTTTACAGCGACTACTCTGGAAACACCATATATTTT
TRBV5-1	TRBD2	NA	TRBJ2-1	CASSPLWTSGGSYNEQFF	TGCGCCAGCAGCCCCTTATGGACTAGCGGGGGTTCCTACAATGAGCAGTTCTTC
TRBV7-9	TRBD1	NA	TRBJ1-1	CASSLGGTGGLITEAFF	TGTGCCAGCAGCTTAGGTGGGACAGGGGGCTTGATCACTGAAGCTTTCTTT
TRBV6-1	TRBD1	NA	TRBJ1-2	CASSETRDRGIRHGYTF	TGTGCCAGCAGTGAGACGAGAGACAGGGGGATCAGGCACGGCTACACCTTC
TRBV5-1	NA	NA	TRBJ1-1	CASSPRREGTEAFF	TGCGCCAGCAGCCCGAGGCGGGAGGGCACTGAAGCTTTCTTT
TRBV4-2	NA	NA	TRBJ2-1	CASSQSLSNEQFF	TGTGCCAGCAGCCAATCCTTGTCCAATGAGCAGTTCTTC
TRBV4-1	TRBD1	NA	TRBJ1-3	CASSHPRDSSGNTIYF	TGCGCCAGCAGCCACCCCCGGGACAGCTCTGGAAACACCATATATTTT
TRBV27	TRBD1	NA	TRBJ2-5	CASSLQGRGPPKETQYF	TGTGCCAGCAGTTTACAAGGCAGGGGGCCCCCCAAAGAGACCCAGTACTTC
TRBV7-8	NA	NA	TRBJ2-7	CASSLGDTYEQYF	TGTGCCAGCAGCTTAGGGGACACCTACGAGCAGTACTTC
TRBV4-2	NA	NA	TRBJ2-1	CASSQAGDPRNEQFF	TGTGCCAGCAGCCAAGCAGGGGACCCTAGGAATGAGCAGTTCTTC
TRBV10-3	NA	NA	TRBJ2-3	CAISFSAVSTDTQYF	TGTGCCATCAGCTTCTCAGCGGTAAGCACAGATACGCAGTATTTT
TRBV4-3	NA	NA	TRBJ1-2	CASSQALRVGGYTF	TGCGCCAGCAGCCAAGCTCTTCGCGTTGGCGGCTACACCTTC